The rows below give T cell receptor beta chains drawn from one sample of a study of cytomegalovirus exposure and HLA in healthy donors. Generated by immunoSEQ multiplex PCR, the TCRdb table keeps only in-frame clones and is missing some. The sample consists of hundreds of thousands of clones, approximately 87% of them appearing once. Specimen: PBMCs. The receptors derive from a man aged 18 to 29 in good health and CMV-seronegative. Both conserved end residues are part of each CDR3. The order of the fields is J gene, D gene, V gene, clone size, CDR3 protein, CDR3 DNA. D genes are given only for firm matches. Rows may omit the clone size; those that give it use once, few, many or a size class.

>TRBJ2-5|.|TRBV7-6|.
CASSLGSVGETQYF
TGTGCCAGCAGCTTAGGGAGCGTCGGAGAGACCCAGTACTTC
>TRBJ2-3|TRBD2|TRBV5-8|once
CASRPNGGISGSTDTQYF
TGTGCCAGCAGACCGAACGGGGGAATTAGCGGGAGCACAGATACGCAGTATTTT
>TRBJ2-3|TRBD2|TRBV29-1|.
CSVSGLAGEIDTQYF
TGCAGCGTTTCGGGACTAGCGGGAGAGATAGATACGCAGTATTTT
>TRBJ2-1|TRBD2|TRBV5-4|.
CASSRSGGDEQFF
TGTGCCAGCAGTCGCTCGGGGGGGGATGAGCAGTTCTTC
>TRBJ1-5|.|TRBV7-9|few
CASSLGGDQPQHF
TGTGCCAGCAGCTTAGGGGGGGATCAGCCCCAGCATTTT
>TRBJ2-7|.|TRBV14|.
CASSTQGNEQYF
TGTGCCAGCAGTACACAGGGAAACGAGCAGTACTTC
>TRBJ1-2|.|TRBV19|.
CATNPPGYYGYTF
TGTGCCACCAACCCCCCAGGGTACTATGGCTACACCTTC
>TRBJ2-5|TRBD2|TRBV9|.
CASSVGQLAGRETQYF
TGTGCCAGCAGCGTAGGCCAGCTAGCGGGAAGGGAGACCCAGTACTTC
>TRBJ1-2|TRBD1|TRBV2|.
CASRGTESYGYTF
TGTGCCAGCAGGGGGACAGAAAGCTATGGCTACACCTTC
>TRBJ2-7|.|TRBV29-1|.
CSVAGGGGDEQYF
TGCAGCGTTGCGGGGGGCGGGGGAGACGAGCAGTACTTC
>TRBJ2-1|TRBD2|TRBV29-1|.
CSVEGTSGLAYNEQFF
TGCAGCGTTGAGGGGACTAGCGGGCTTGCCTACAATGAGCAGTTCTTC
>TRBJ1-2|.|TRBV7-2|.
CASSIDAVSYGYTF
TGTGCCAGCAGCATCGACGCGGTTAGCTATGGCTACACCTTC
>TRBJ1-3|.|TRBV27|few
CASSLSISGNTIYF
TGTGCCAGCAGTTTGTCTATCTCTGGAAACACCATATATTTT
>TRBJ1-1|.|TRBV19|.
CASSIYQGYTEAFF
TGTGCCAGTAGTATTTACCAGGGTTACACTGAAGCTTTCTTT
>TRBJ2-5|.|TRBV12-1|once
CASSFVDRKETQYF
TGTGCCAGCAGCTTCGTGGACAGAAAAGAGACCCAGTACTTC
>TRBJ2-2|TRBD1|TRBV28|once
CASSRKDRGQTGELFF
TGTGCCAGCAGCCGAAAGGACAGGGGGCAGACCGGGGAGCTGTTTTTT
>TRBJ2-6|TRBD1|TRBV27|.
CATRTGSTLGANVLTF
TGTGCCACCCGGACAGGGAGTACTCTAGGGGCCAACGTCCTGACTTTC
>TRBJ1-2|.|TRBV27|.
CASSASGGYYGYTF
TGTGCCAGCAGTGCCTCCGGGGGTTACTATGGCTACACCTTC
>TRBJ1-2|.|TRBV4-2|.
CASSHRGKTYGYTF
TGTGCCAGCAGCCATAGGGGGAAGACCTATGGCTACACCTTC
>TRBJ2-7|.|TRBV25-1|.
CASSDGLAAAYEQYF
TGTGCCAGCAGTGATGGGCTAGCTGCCGCCTACGAGCAGTACTTC
>TRBJ1-1|.|TRBV19|once
CASSIDLWEETNTEAFF
TGTGCCAGTAGTATAGATCTATGGGAGGAGACGAACACTGAAGCTTTCTTT
>TRBJ1-5|.|TRBV4-3|.
CASSQRLNQPQHF
TGCGCCAGCAGCCAGAGGCTGAATCAGCCCCAGCATTTT
>TRBJ2-7|TRBD2|TRBV4-3|.
CASSQGEGEQYF
TGCGCCAGCAGCCAAGGGGAGGGGGAGCAGTACTTC